The 13 T cell receptor beta chains in this list originate from one sample, sequenced in a study of blood T cell repertoires in COVID-19. TCRdb's table, derived via immunoSEQ multiplex PCR, lists solely in-frame clones and lacks some. The sample yields around 67,000 clones, about 73% seen once. Sequenced input: peripheral blood. The receptors originated from a woman in her 70s with acute or convalescent COVID-19.

The V gene is TRBV5-1, the J gene TRBJ2-1, with D tentatively TRBD2 (6 bases). Trimming cost V 5 bases and J 0 bases, with 9 bases left between them. CDR1 is SGHRS, CDR2 YFSETQ, per germline. The CDR3 runs 14 residues. CDR3 in DNA: TGCGCCAGCAGTCTAGCGTCCTCCTACAATGAGCAGTTCTTC. Residues: CASSLASSYNEQFF.

The CDR3 sequence is CASSFGGRTYNEQFF. The CDR3 bases are TGTGCCAGCAGCTTCGGCGGGAGAACCTACAATGAGCAGTTCTTC. V usage is TRBV5-4 and J usage is TRBJ2-1; 7 bases agree with TRBD2. Germline CDR1 and CDR2: SGHNT and YYREEE (reference sequence). CDR3 size: 15 residues. V was pared by 2 bases and J by 2 bases, with 4 bases of the junction left unmatched.

This clone occurred a few times. V and J are TRBV20-1 and TRBJ2-1; D possibly corresponds to TRBD1 (6 bases). V lost 3 bases and J lost 7, with 16 bases in between. The CDR3 is made up of 14 amino acids. Germline V gives CDR1 DFQATT, CDR2 SNEGSKA (reference sequence). This CDR3 reads CSASGDTGWNEQFF. The CDR3 nucleotides are TGCAGTGCTAGTGGGGACACGGGGTGGAATGAGCAGTTCTTC.

The chain recombines TRBV7-2 with TRBJ1-5; D ambiguous. Trimming took 1 base from V and 2 from J, leaving 6 bases between them. The CDR3 has 14 amino acids. Germline CDR1 and CDR2: SGHTA and FQGNSA. The CDR3 protein is CASSLDAGNQPQHF. The CDR3 DNA sequence: TGTGCCAGCAGCTTAGACGCAGGCAATCAGCCCCAGCATTTT.

The chain couples TRBV5-1 to TRBJ1-6; D might be TRBD1 (6 bases). Trimming took 4 bases from V and 9 from J, leaving 17 bases between them. CDR1 is SGHRS and CDR2 is YFSETQ in the germline V gene. The CDR3 is made up of 15 amino acids. CDR3 coding DNA: TGCGCCAGCAGCGTCGGCAGGGGAAGGGGTTCACCCCTCCACTTT. Residues: CASSVGRGRGSPLHF.

The count of this clone is one. The gene calls are TRBV14 and TRBJ2-3, with 9 bases matching TRBD2. CDR1 and CDR2 from the germline V gene are SGHDN and FVKESK. The V gene end was trimmed by 4 bases and the J gene end by 2 bases; junction bases not matched to a gene: 16. The CDR3 runs 19 residues. CDR3 DNA: TGTGCCAGCAGCCGCTTCGACCGTCGACCTAGCGGGACCACAGATACGCAGTATTTT. Translating gives CASSRFDRRPSGTTDTQYF.

The chain is built from TRBV5-6 and TRBJ1-1, with 12 bases matching TRBD1. Germline CDR1 and CDR2: SGHDT and YYEEEE. This CDR3 region has 16 residues. The ends lost 4 bases at V and 3 bases at J; junction bases unmatched: 7. The DNA for the CDR3 is TGTGCCAGCAGCCGGGACAGGGGGCGCGAGGACACTGAAGCTTTCTTT. Protein product: CASSRDRGREDTEAFF.

The V call is TRBV16, the J call TRBJ1-2; perhaps TRBD1 as D (6 bases). The CDR3 is 14 amino acids. The V end lost 0 bases, the J end lost 6 bases, and 11 bases lay between the germline ends. Germline values: CDR1 KGHSY, CDR2 FQNENV. The CDR3 region is CASSQSARGDGYTF. CDR3 sequence (DNA): TGTGCCAGCAGCCAATCGGCCAGGGGAGATGGCTACACCTTC.

The rearrangement joins TRBV23-1 to TRBJ2-2; 7 bases are shared with TRBD1. TRBV23-1 is annotated as an ORF whose role is uncertain. After removal of 0 bases from V and 4 bases from J, the junction contained 11 bases not matched to a gene. The CDR3 runs to 18 residues. The CDR3 DNA sequence: TGCGCCAGCAGTCAATCCCGGGGACAGCGAAGGAGCACCGGGGAGCTGTTTTTT. Protein sequence: CASSQSRGQRRSTGELFF.

This clone has a handful of counts. The chain combines TRBV29-1 with TRBJ1-2, with 10 bases lining up with TRBD1. V lost 6 bases, J lost 8 bases, and 9 bases stayed unmatched. Germline CDR1 is SQVTM and CDR2 is ANQGSEA. The CDR3 spans 13 residues. The CDR3 coding sequence is TGCAGCGTGCCCGGGACAGGGGAGGGAGGCTACACCTTC. Translation gives CSVPGTGEGGYTF. Combining the CDR3 with reference TRBV29-1 and TRBJ1-2 gives the whole variable domain SAVISQKPSRDICQRGTSLTIQCQVDSQVTMMFWYRQQPGQSLTLIATANQGSEATYESGFVIDKFPISRPNLTFSTLTVSNMSPEDSSIYLCSVPGTGEGGYTFGSGTRLTVV.

This chain uses TRBV5-6 with TRBJ2-5, with TRBD1 matching over 9 bases. CDR1 SGHDT and CDR2 YYEEEE come from the germline V gene. V was clipped by 2 bases and J by 5 bases; unmatched bases: 4. The CDR3 totals 14 residues. CDR3 nucleotide sequence: TGTGCCAGCAGCTTACAGGGGGCGTCGGAGACCCAGTACTTC. Translation gives CASSLQGASETQYF.

This clone was seen a handful of times. The chain links TRBV5-1 to TRBJ2-7, with a weak D call TRBD2 (5 bases). Trimming shortened V by 0 bases and J by 2 bases, and 15 bases separated the two germline ends. The germline V gene encodes CDR1 SGHRS and CDR2 YFSETQ. This CDR3 is built from 16 residues. The CDR3 nucleotides read TGCGCCAGCAGCTTGGCCGGAGGAGCTACTACCTACGAGCAGTACTTC. Encoded protein: CASSLAGGATTYEQYF.

J is TRBJ1-3 and V is TRBV7-6; D is ambiguous. Germline CDR1 and CDR2: SGHVS and FNYEAQ. The CDR3 is made up of 15 amino acids. V lost 2 bases to trimming and J lost 0 bases, with 8 bases between them. The CDR3 loop is CASSLSPNSGNTIYF. The CDR3 DNA follows: TGTGCCAGCAGCTTATCGCCTAACTCTGGAAACACCATATATTTT.